The clone carrying this TCR beta chain was found a few times. The antigen is not known. TCRdb analysed the reads with MiXCR anew, one entry per CDR3 protein. The table shows roughly 230,000 distinct CDR3 sequences, with 6.5% occurring only once. This sample is drawn from a study of T cell repertoires in cytomegalovirus infection. Study in general: CMV infection plus the matching HLA type was flagged by public TCR beta signatures. Study-wide points: The study found HLA-C-restricted CMV-specific TCR beta clonotypes dominating the ex vivo response. Carriage of CMV together with the relevant HLA was identifiable through cumulative public TCR beta family frequency.

V was clipped by 4 bases and J by 10 bases, with 14 bases between them. The V gene's germline CDR1 is MNHEY and CDR2 SVGEGT. The CDR3 extends over 14 amino acids. This receptor was taken from a human donor in good health (CMV status not recorded). Some clones in this sample may be carry-over from other donors' samples. This chain connects TRBV6-2 or TRBV6-3 to TRBJ1-6; no definite D call. The material sequenced was PBMCs. DNA for the CDR3: TGTGCCAGCAGTTTGGGCCTTTCGGGATCACCCCTCCACTTT. Its translation: CASSLGLSGSPLHF.